This record looks at one TCR beta chain sequence and its context. Each CDR3 protein gets one entry after TCRdb re-called the 5' RACE reads with MiXCR. The table includes a few hundred thousand distinct CDR3 sequences, about 18% detected once. The data derive from a study of identical twins. The CDR3 runs 13 residues. The V gene lost 2 bases and the J gene lost 5 bases, with 9 bases spanning the gap. Germline-derived CDR1 and CDR2 are MNHEY and SVGAGI. The rearrangement links TRBV6-5 to TRBJ2-5; D uncertain. The origin of this receptor is a man between 45 and 60 years old in good health. Sequenced material: naive T cells sorted from blood. The CDR3 DNA is TGTGCCAGCAGTTACCTATTAGGGGAGACCCAGTACTTC. Its protein is CASSYLLGETQYF.